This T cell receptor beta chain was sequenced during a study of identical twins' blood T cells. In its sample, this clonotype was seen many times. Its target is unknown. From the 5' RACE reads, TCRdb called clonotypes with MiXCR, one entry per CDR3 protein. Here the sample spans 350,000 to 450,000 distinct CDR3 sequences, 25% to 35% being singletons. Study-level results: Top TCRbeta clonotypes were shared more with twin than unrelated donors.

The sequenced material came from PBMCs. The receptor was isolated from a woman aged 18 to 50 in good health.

The CDR3 DNA reads as TGTGCCAGCAGGGTGAGAGGGGAAAAACTGTTTTTT. Its translation: CASRVRGEKLFF. The rearrangement uses TRBV12-3 or TRBV12-4 and TRBJ1-4; no definite D call. The length of the CDR3 is 12 residues. Trimming removed 6 bases from V and 8 bases from J, with 10 bases in between.